Listed below are T cell receptor beta chains from one sample, sequenced in a study of T cell repertoires in cytomegalovirus infection. One entry per CDR3 protein, called by TCRdb with MiXCR from the reads. Of about 530,000 distinct CDR3 sequences listed, around 27% are singletons. Sequenced material: PBMCs. Source of these receptors: a human donor in good health (CMV status not recorded). Some clones in this sample may be carry-over from other donors' samples. Both conserved end residues are part of each CDR3. Fields, in order: J gene, D gene, clone size, V gene, CDR3 protein, CDR3 DNA. A D gene is named only where the DNA matches it firmly. Rows give clone size only sometimes, using once, few, many, or a class for an expanded clone.

TRBJ2-3 TRBD2 - TRBV12-3/TRBV12-4 CASSWRETSGSTDTQYF TGTGCCAGCAGTTGGAGGGAGACTAGCGGGAGCACAGATACGCAGTATTTT
TRBJ1-2 TRBD1 - TRBV10-3 CAISRDRESYGYTF TGTGCCATCAGTAGGGACAGGGAGTCTTATGGCTACACCTTC
TRBJ1-1 - - TRBV12-3/TRBV12-4 CASSFVKGGYTEAFF TGTGCCAGCAGTTTTGTAAAGGGGGGGTACACTGAAGCTTTCTTT
TRBJ2-1 TRBD2 few TRBV15 CATSNAREAYNEQFF TGTGCCACCTCAAACGCGCGGGAGGCCTACAATGAGCAGTTCTTC
TRBJ2-1 TRBD2 few TRBV4-1 CASSQSGRGYNEQFF TGCGCCAGCAGCCAAAGCGGGAGGGGCTACAATGAGCAGTTCTTC
TRBJ2-5 - - TRBV5-1 CASSLEAALLETQYF TGCGCCAGCAGCTTGGAGGCTGCCCTTCTAGAGACCCAGTACTTC
TRBJ2-7 TRBD2 - TRBV7-2 CASSLETSGRSSSYEQYF TGTGCCAGCAGCTTAGAGACTAGCGGGAGGAGCAGCTCCTACGAGCAGTACTTC
TRBJ2-6 TRBD1 - TRBV18 CASSPSTGGSGANVLTF TGTGCCAGCTCACCCTCGACAGGGGGCTCTGGGGCCAACGTCCTGACTTTC
TRBJ1-1 - few TRBV12-3/TRBV12-4 CASSLLRTEAFF TGTGCCAGCAGTTTGTTAAGAACTGAAGCTTTCTTT
TRBJ1-2 TRBD1 many TRBV28 CASIQGEAGYTF TGTGCCAGCATCCAGGGGGAGGCTGGCTACACCTTC
TRBJ2-1 - - TRBV20-1 CSATQIIGKEFF TGCAGTGCTACCCAAATAATCGGGAAGGAGTTCTTC
TRBJ2-3 TRBD1 - TRBV12-5 CASGFPTGTVF TGTGCTAGTGGTTTCCCTACCGGGACAGTTTTT
TRBJ2-7 - few TRBV7-8 CASSLALSYEQYF TGTGCCAGCAGCTTAGCACTAAGCTACGAGCAGTACTTC
TRBJ2-7 - - TRBV5-1 CASSLAVPYEQYF TGCGCCAGCAGCTTGGCTGTACCCTACGAGCAGTACTTC
TRBJ2-1 - - TRBV11-3 CASSLGEGGAGEQFF TGTGCCAGCAGCTTAGGGGAGGGGGGGGCGGGAGAGCAGTTCTTC